The 3 T cell receptor beta chains listed next were all sequenced from one sample in a study of cytomegalovirus exposure and HLA in healthy donors. A multiplex PCR was run with 60 Vbeta primers and 13 Jbeta primers. Method: immunoSEQ multiplex PCR; TCRdb's copy keeps in-frame clones and lacks some. Here the sample spans fewer than 250,000 clones, 70% to 80% being singletons. Sequenced sample: PBMCs. These receptors originate from a woman aged 45-65 years in good health and CMV-seronegative.

The chain combines TRBV5-1 with TRBJ2-5; 12 nucleotides agree with TRBD2. The CDR3 runs 15 residues. The V and J ends lost 4 bases and 0 bases, in that order; junction bases with no gene match: 1. CDR1 SGHRS and CDR2 YFSETQ come from the germline V gene. The CDR3 bases are TGCGCCAGCAGCCGGACTAGCGGGAACCAAGAGACCCAGTACTTC. It encodes CASSRTSGNQETQYF.

The rearrangement joins TRBV4-3 to TRBJ2-5, with a tentative D call TRBD1 (6 bases). The DNA end favors TRBJ2-7, so the J call may be wrong. The germline gives CDR1 LGHNA, CDR2 YSLEER. The CDR3 is made up of 14 amino acids. The CDR3 region is CASSPQTGPYEQYF. Here the CDR3 DNA reads TGCGCCAGCAGCCCCCAGACAGGCCCCTACGAGCAGTACTTC.

The V and J genes are TRBV7-8 and TRBJ2-3; 7 nucleotides align to TRBD1. The ends lost 0 bases at V and 1 base at J; junction bases unmatched: 7. This CDR3 has 17 residues. CDR1 is SGHVS and CDR2 is FQNEAQ in the germline V gene. Written as DNA, the CDR3 is TGTGCCAGCAGCTTAGCCAGGGGGACCTCTGGCACAGATACGCAGTATTTT. Protein product: CASSLARGTSGTDTQYF.